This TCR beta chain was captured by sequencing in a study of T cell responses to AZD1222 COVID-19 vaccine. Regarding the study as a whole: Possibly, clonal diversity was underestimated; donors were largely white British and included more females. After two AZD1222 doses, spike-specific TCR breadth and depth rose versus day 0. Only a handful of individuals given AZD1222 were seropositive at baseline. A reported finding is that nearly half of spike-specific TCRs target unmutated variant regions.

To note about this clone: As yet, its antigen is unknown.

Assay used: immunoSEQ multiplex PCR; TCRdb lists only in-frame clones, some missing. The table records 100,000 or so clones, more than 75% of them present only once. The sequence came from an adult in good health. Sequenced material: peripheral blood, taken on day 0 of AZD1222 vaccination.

As DNA, the CDR3 is TGTGCCAGCAGCTCAAGAGCGGGGGGACCCTACGAGCAGTACTTC. It yields the protein CASSSRAGGPYEQYF. V is TRBV7-6 and J is TRBJ2-7, with 9 bases that match TRBD2. Germline assignment: CDR1 SGHVS and CDR2 FNYEAQ. After removal of 4 bases from V and 2 bases from J, the junction contained 6 bases not matched to a gene. This CDR3 contains 15 residues.